This T cell receptor beta chain came from a study of cytomegalovirus exposure and HLA in healthy donors. Clones were read by immunoSEQ multiplex PCR, and TCRdb kept only the in-frame ones, dropping some. Of more than 200,000 clones listed, about 88% are singletons. Worth noting for this clone: Its specificity is not known.

Looked up from germline, CDR1 is SGHAT and CDR2 is FQNNGV. This CDR3 is 15 amino acids long. V dropped 5 bases and J dropped 2; count of bases not matched to a gene: 5. Study-level findings and limits: Specificity of three CMV-associated chains for CMV antigens was verified in vitro. The study flagged some 170 TCR beta chains as cytomegalovirus-associated.

J is TRBJ1-1 and V is TRBV11-2, with TRBD1 matching 10 bases. The source is a man younger than 35 in good health and CMV-seropositive. The specimen was PBMCs. The CDR3 sequence: CASSPWDRGNTEAFF. The CDR3 nucleotides read TGTGCCAGCAGCCCGTGGGACAGGGGAAACACTGAAGCTTTCTTT.